This TCR beta chain came from a study of blood T cell repertoires in COVID-19. About the study: The cDNA or gDNA used as material had been derived from T cells, B-cell-depleted T cells, or PBMCs.

Participants, about 18 to 90 years old, spanned some 23 US areas. Assignment of participants to cohorts was predicated upon participant-reported clinical history. Method: immunoSEQ multiplex PCR; TCRdb's copy keeps in-frame clones and lacks some. The data hold about 370,000 clones, with roughly nine tenths observed a single time. Losses at the gene ends were 4 bases for V and 2 bases for J; bases not matched to a gene: 0. Germline CDR1 SNHLY, CDR2 FYNNEI. The CDR3 sequence is 15 residues long. The source material was PBMCs or T cells enriched from blood (not recorded which). This clonotype originated in a man younger than 35 who had recovered from COVID-19. The V gene is TRBV2, the J gene TRBJ2-5, with 14 bases matching TRBD2. The CDR3 sequence: CASSGTSGGQETQYF. The DNA of the CDR3 is TGTGCCAGCAGTGGGACTAGCGGGGGGCAAGAGACCCAGTACTTC.